The 28 T cell receptor beta chains below all came from one sample that was sequenced in a study of blood T cell repertoires in COVID-19. Method: immunoSEQ multiplex PCR; TCRdb's copy keeps in-frame clones and lacks some. The data show 150,000 to 200,000 clones, 88% seen once. Sequenced: peripheral blood. These receptors were taken from a man aged 40-49 years with active or convalescent COVID-19.

The rearrangement uses TRBV7-8 and TRBJ1-3, with D tentatively TRBD1 (5 bases). Looked up from germline, CDR1 is SGHVS and CDR2 is FQNEAQ. This CDR3 comprises 19 residues. V lost 1 base, J lost 7 bases, and 26 bases lay in between. The CDR3 coding sequence is TGTGCCAGCAGCTTAGATGCACGGTCGGGACCGAGGGCGGGGAACACCATATATTTT. It is translated as CASSLDARSGPRAGNTIYF.

This chain joins TRBV5-1 and TRBJ2-3, with 13 nucleotides matching TRBD2. Germline assignment: CDR1 SGHRS and CDR2 YFSETQ. V lost 0 bases, J lost 4 bases, and 5 bases stayed unmatched. This CDR3 spans 17 amino acids. CDR3 sequence (DNA): TGCGCCAGCAGCTTGGTTACTAGCGGGGGGGCCTCAGATACGCAGTATTTT. It codes for CASSLVTSGGASDTQYF.

The chain employs TRBV19 and TRBJ1-3; 9 bases map to TRBD1. The CDR3 runs to 18 residues. V lost 4 bases and J lost 1; bases outside the gene matches: 11. From germline, CDR1 is LNHDA and CDR2 SQIVND (reference sequence). The CDR3 loop reads CASSNPGTGSISGNTIYF. The CDR3 DNA reads as TGTGCCAGTAGTAACCCCGGGACAGGGAGTATTTCTGGAAACACCATATATTTT.

This chain connects TRBV12-5 to TRBJ1-1; D gene ambiguous. The CDR3 is 14 residues long. V gave up 1 base and J gave up 7 bases, with 13 bases separating them. Looked up from germline, CDR1 is LGHNT and CDR2 is FRNRAP. DNA of the CDR3: TGTGCTAGTGGTTTGGCCGGGTGGCCGAATGAAGCTTTCTTT. Protein: CASGLAGWPNEAFF.

With respect to this clone: The sample has other DNA sequences that encode this CDR3 too. This rearrangement joins TRBV28 to TRBJ1-1; D ambiguous. Trimming pared 4 bases from V and 3 bases from J, leaving 3 bases between. The CDR3 sequence is 11 residues long. Germline assignment: CDR1 MDHEN and CDR2 SYDVKM. The CDR3 sequence is CASSSDTEAFF. CDR3 nucleotide sequence: TGTGCCAGCAGTTCGGACACTGAAGCTTTCTTT.

The chain joins TRBV5-1 to TRBJ2-1; 7 bases are a match to TRBD1. Per the germline V gene, CDR1 is SGHRS and CDR2 is YFSETQ. The V segment lost 4 bases and the J segment 6 bases; nucleotides outside the gene matches: 13. The CDR3 runs to 16 residues. The CDR3 DNA follows: TGCGCCAGCAGCCCACAAGACAGGGCACTCAGCAATGAGCAGTTCTTC. Its translation: CASSPQDRALSNEQFF.

The V gene is TRBV2, the J gene TRBJ1-3; 7 bases align to TRBD1. Germline values: CDR1 SNHLY, CDR2 FYNNEI. V lost 6 bases and J lost 0; bases outside the gene matches: 5. The CDR3 is 15 residues long. The CDR3 bases are TGTGCCAGCAGGCAGACAGGGAACTCTGGAAACACCATATATTTT. Its translation is CASRQTGNSGNTIYF.

The rearrangement links TRBV5-1 to TRBJ1-1; D is unresolved. V lost 4 bases to trimming and J lost 0 bases, with 25 bases between them. The CDR3 length is 19 residues. Germline V gene sequence: CDR1 SGHRS, CDR2 YFSETQ. CDR3 coding DNA: TGCGCCAGCAGCCGATTGCCGAGCGGACGCGAGACCCTGAACACTGAAGCTTTCTTT. It specifies CASSRLPSGRETLNTEAFF.

CDR3 loop: CASRARGGTEAFF. The CDR3 nucleotides read TGTGCCAGCAGGGCAAGGGGGGGGACTGAAGCTTTCTTT. The V call is TRBV6-5, the J call TRBJ1-1; weak D call: TRBD1 (6 bases). The CDR3 totals 13 residues. From germline, CDR1 is MNHEY and CDR2 SVGAGI. V dropped 6 bases and J dropped 5 bases, with 13 bases sitting between them.

The DNA of the CDR3 is TGTGCCAGCAGTTTTGTTCCCCGGACTTGGGGCTACACCTTC. It encodes CASSFVPRTWGYTF. The rearrangement uses TRBV27 and TRBJ1-2, with D unclear. Per the germline V gene, CDR1 is MNHEY and CDR2 is SMNVEV (reference sequence). This CDR3 has 14 amino acids. Trimming removed 3 bases at V and 8 bases at J, with 16 bases between.

V usage is TRBV29-1 and J usage is TRBJ1-1, with D unresolved. The germline gives CDR1 SQVTM, CDR2 ANQGSEA. Trimming pared 7 bases from V and 3 bases from J, leaving 12 bases between. CDR3 length: 12 amino acids. CDR3 coding DNA: TGCAGCGCTCACCGGGGTGACACTGAAGCTTTCTTT. This codes for CSAHRGDTEAFF.

The chain employs TRBV27 and TRBJ1-2, with 8 bases identical to TRBD1. The CDR3 contains 15 residues. The junction had 9 bases not matched to a gene; V was cut back by 5 bases and J by 4 bases. Germline assignment: CDR1 MNHEY and CDR2 SMNVEV (reference sequence). CDR3 DNA: TGTGCCAGCAGTCCCCGGACAGGGATTTTCTATGGCTACACCTTC. Translating gives CASSPRTGIFYGYTF.

V usage is TRBV19 and J usage is TRBJ2-2; a weak D match, TRBD1 (7 bases). The CDR3 sequence is 14 residues long. Trimming pared 8 bases from V and 2 bases from J, leaving 12 bases between. Germline values: CDR1 LNHDA, CDR2 SQIVND (reference sequence). The CDR3 spells CASAGQINTGELFF. The CDR3 region has the DNA TGTGCCAGTGCGGGACAGATAAACACCGGGGAGCTGTTTTTT.

V gene TRBV18 combines with J gene TRBJ2-5; D not resolved. Looked up from germline, CDR1 is KGHSH and CDR2 is LQKENI. CDR3 length: 13 amino acids. Trimming cost V 3 bases and J 2 bases, with 7 bases left between them. The CDR3 DNA sequence: TGTGCCAGCTCACCCACCCTACAAGAGACCCAGTACTTC. It translates to CASSPTLQETQYF.

V and J are TRBV27 and TRBJ1-6, with 9 bases that match TRBD1. The CDR3 is 22 residues long. V gave up 4 bases and J gave up 0 bases; unmatched junction bases: 19. The V gene's germline CDR1 is MNHEY and CDR2 SMNVEV (reference sequence). CDR3 in amino acids: CASSYSRTGVTIGSSYNSPLHF. CDR3 bases: TGTGCCAGCAGTTATTCTAGGACAGGGGTTACTATAGGATCCTCCTATAATTCACCCCTCCACTTT.

The chain combines TRBV27 with TRBJ2-7; D is perhaps TRBD2 (6 bases). The CDR3 spans 15 residues. Trimming took off 4 bases at V and 2 bases at J, with 15 bases between the two ends. The germline V gene has CDR1 MNHEY and CDR2 SMNVEV (reference sequence). CDR3 nucleotides: TGTGCCAGCAGTTCCCCCCGGACTAATACCTACGAGCAGTACTTC. It codes for CASSSPRTNTYEQYF.

This chain joins TRBV13 and TRBJ2-7; no clear D gene. The CDR3 has 12 amino acids. Trimming pared 5 bases from V and 4 bases from J, leaving 9 bases between. Germline lookup yields CDR1 PRHDT and CDR2 FYEKMQ (reference sequence). The CDR3 bases are TGTGCCAGCAGCCCGCAGTTGTACGAGCAGTACTTC. Its translation: CASSPQLYEQYF. Based on the CDR3 plus reference TRBV13 and TRBJ2-7, the full variable domain is AAGVIQSPRHLIKEKRETATLKCYPIPRHDTVYWYQQGPGQDPQFLISFYEKMQSDKGSIPDRFSAQQFSDYHSELNMSSLELGDSALYFCASSPQLYEQYFGPGTRLTVT.

The rearrangement links TRBV5-6 to TRBJ1-4; a possible D gene is TRBD1 (6 bases). Germline CDR1 SGHDT, CDR2 YYEEEE. The CDR3 has 17 residues. V was shortened by 1 base and J by 5 bases, with 18 bases between the two germline ends. This CDR3 is CASSLKQGAWQNEKLFF. In DNA, the CDR3 is TGTGCCAGCAGCTTGAAACAGGGAGCATGGCAGAATGAAAAACTGTTTTTT.

The chain employs TRBV19 and TRBJ2-7; TRBD1 matches at 7 bases. The trim removed 6 bases at V and 2 bases at J, leaving 10 bases unmatched. Germline V gene lookup returns CDR1 LNHDA and CDR2 SQIVND (reference sequence). This CDR3 comprises 15 residues. For the CDR3, the DNA is TGTGCCAGTAGCCCGACCGCACAGGGGACCTACGAGCAGTACTTC. Its protein product is CASSPTAQGTYEQYF.

The chain couples TRBV6-6 to TRBJ1-5; perhaps TRBD1 as D (6 bases). The CDR3 runs to 14 residues. CDR1 MNHNY and CDR2 SVGAGI come from the germline V gene (reference sequence). V lost 5 bases and J lost 4, with 12 bases in between. CDR3 nucleotides: TGTGCCAGCAGTGAGGGGACAATGAATCAGCCCCAGCATTTT. It is translated as CASSEGTMNQPQHF.

This rearrangement joins TRBV15 to TRBJ1-2; a weak D match, TRBD1 (5 bases). This CDR3 has 14 amino acids. CDR1 and CDR2 from the germline V gene are LNHNV and YYDKDF (reference sequence). The germline V and J ends were trimmed by 11 bases and 7 bases, with 23 bases remaining between them. The CDR3, as DNA: TGTGCCGTTGGAATGAGACAGACCCTATCTGGCTACACCTTC. It translates to CAVGMRQTLSGYTF. The entire variable domain, with the rest obtained from reference TRBV15 and TRBJ1-2, is as follows: DAMVIQNPRYQVTQFGKPVTLSCSQTLNHNVMYWYQQKSSQAPKLLFHYYDKDFNNEADTPDNFQSRRPNTSFCFLDIRSPGLGDTAMYLCAVGMRQTLSGYTFGSGTRLTVV.

The CDR3 sequence is CAISTSGLAEQETQYF. CDR3 DNA: TGTGCCATCAGCACCTCCGGACTAGCGGAACAAGAGACCCAGTACTTC. The chain employs TRBV10-3 and TRBJ2-5; 10 bases are a match to TRBD2. Germline V gene sequence: CDR1 ENHRY, CDR2 SYGVKD. This CDR3 comprises 16 residues. V lost 6 bases to trimming and J lost 2 bases; unmatched junction nucleotides: 9.

V is TRBV24-1 and J is TRBJ1-2, with unresolved D. The germline V and J ends were trimmed by 3 bases and 4 bases, with 14 bases remaining between them. Per the germline V gene, CDR1 is KGHDR and CDR2 is SFDVKD. The CDR3 is 15 amino acids. The CDR3 coding sequence is TGTGCCACCAGTGATGGGGATTTGGAGGCCTATGGCTACACCTTC. It yields the protein CATSDGDLEAYGYTF.

The chain uses TRBV20-1 and TRBJ2-1; 8 bases fit TRBD2. The length of the CDR3 is 17 residues. Losses at the gene ends were 3 bases for V and 2 bases for J; bases not matched to a gene: 12. The germline V gene has CDR1 DFQATT and CDR2 SNEGSKA (reference sequence). The CDR3 loop reads CSASKGLDEGTYNEQFF. CDR3 DNA: TGCAGTGCTAGTAAGGGACTAGATGAGGGAACCTACAATGAGCAGTTCTTC.

This clone has only one observation. V and J are TRBV2 and TRBJ1-4; 9 bases align to TRBD1. Per germline, CDR1 SNHLY and CDR2 FYNNEI. This CDR3 region has 14 residues. J was trimmed by 8 bases and V by 8 bases; bases with no gene match: 9. The CDR3 sequence is CASEPGQGREKLFF. CDR3 coding DNA: TGTGCCAGCGAGCCGGGACAGGGACGGGAAAAACTGTTTTTT.

The CDR3 is CASSVTSVGKNIQYF. CDR3 DNA sequence: TGTGCCAGCAGCGTGACTAGCGTGGGCAAAAACATTCAGTACTTC. The chain uses TRBV7-2 and TRBJ2-4, with TRBD2 matching 8 bases. The junction had 6 bases not matched to a gene; V was cut back by 5 bases and J by 3 bases. The length of the CDR3 is 15 residues. Germline V gives CDR1 SGHTA, CDR2 FQGNSA.

The genes are TRBV5-5 and TRBJ1-6; D unclear. Between the trimmed V and J ends, which lost 2 bases and 10 bases, there was a span of 16 bases. This CDR3 is built from 15 residues. Per germline, CDR1 SGHKS and CDR2 YYEKEE (reference sequence). CDR3 sequence: CASSLRDPGASPLHF. The CDR3 coding sequence is TGTGCCAGCAGCTTACGGGATCCCGGAGCATCACCCCTCCACTTT.

The chain is built from TRBV28 and TRBJ1-5; D ambiguous. V dropped 4 bases and J dropped 4 bases, with 20 bases sitting between them. CDR3 length: 17 residues. The germline gives CDR1 MDHEN, CDR2 SYDVKM. The CDR3 sequence: CASSSDVVGVSNQPQHF. The CDR3 region has the DNA TGTGCCAGCAGTTCAGACGTAGTCGGGGTGTCAAATCAGCCCCAGCATTTT.